The 2 T cell receptor beta chains below all came from one sample that was sequenced in a study of cytomegalovirus exposure and HLA in healthy donors. Primers for the PCR totalled 60 Vbeta and 13 Jbeta. Libraries were prepared by immunoSEQ multiplex PCR; TCRdb keeps only in-frame clonotypes and omits some of them. The table lists 160,000 or so clones, about four fifths of them singletons, with about 4% in the top ten. The sequencing input was PBMCs. Source of these receptors: a man in his fifties or sixties in good health and CMV-seropositive.

The chain employs TRBV2 and TRBJ2-1; 13 bases line up with TRBD2. The J segment lost 8 bases and the V segment lost 8 bases, leaving 9 bases of the junction unmatched. Germline CDR1 SNHLY, CDR2 FYNNEI. This CDR3 spans 15 amino acids. CDR3 in DNA: TGTGCCAGCGGGGTAACTAGCGGGAGGGCTTATGAGCAGTTCTTC. This sequence encodes CASGVTSGRAYEQFF.

This clone was counted a few times. This sequence joins TRBV28 and TRBJ2-2, with 9 bases fitting TRBD2. Germline lookup yields CDR1 MDHEN and CDR2 SYDVKM. J gave up 0 bases and V 7 bases, and 12 bases lay outside the gene matches. This CDR3 comprises 18 residues. CDR3 amino acids: CASTLGRAGGPNTGELFF. The CDR3 coding sequence is TGTGCCAGCACCCTTGGGCGAGCGGGGGGCCCGAACACCGGGGAGCTGTTTTTT.